Below, 6 T cell receptor beta chains from the same sample are listed, as sequenced in a study of identical twins. TCRdb reprocessed the 5' RACE reads with MiXCR, giving one entry per CDR3 protein. The table shows 450,000 to 600,000 distinct CDR3 sequences, with approximately 20% occurring only once. This sample was also put to use in a study of yellow fever vaccine responses in identical twins.

The material sequenced was CD4+ T cells sorted from blood. The receptors originated from a woman between 18 and 29 years old in good health.

This chain connects TRBV5-1 to TRBJ2-7; D may match TRBD1 or TRBD2 (5 bases each). Germline loops: CDR1 SGHRS, CDR2 YFSETQ. The CDR3 spans 16 residues. The V end lost 5 bases, the J end lost 0 bases, and 18 bases lay between the germline ends. The CDR3 bases are TGCGCCAGCAGGAGGGGCTATCAAGAGTCCTCCTACGAGCAGTACTTC. This codes for CASRRGYQESSYEQYF.

The table lists this clonotype with many counts. The genes are TRBV10-3 and TRBJ2-2; no firm D call. V lost 3 bases and J lost 4, with 6 bases in between. This CDR3 has 13 amino acids. CDR1 is ENHRY, CDR2 SYGVKD, per germline. The CDR3 DNA follows: TGTGCCATCAGTGACTCAGGCACCGGGGAGCTGTTTTTT. Translated, it gives CAISDSGTGELFF.

The J gene is TRBJ2-5, the V gene TRBV2; D remains unclear. Per germline, CDR1 SNHLY and CDR2 FYNNEI. Trimming shortened V by 7 bases and J by 2 bases, and 14 bases separated the two germline ends. The CDR3 loop spans 14 amino acids. CDR3 amino acids: CASTESGPQETQYF. CDR3 in DNA: TGTGCCAGCACGGAGTCCGGGCCTCAAGAGACCCAGTACTTC.

In DNA, the CDR3 is TGTGCCAGCAGGGGATTTGGGACAGGGAACGGGGAGCTGTTTTTT. Its protein is CASRGFGTGNGELFF. The chain uses TRBV12-3 or TRBV12-4 and TRBJ2-2, with TRBD1 matching over 9 bases. Trimming cost V 6 bases and J 7 bases; bases outside gene matches: 9. CDR3 size: 15 residues.

This clonotype has only a few counts. V gene TRBV5-6 combines with J gene TRBJ2-5; no firm D call. The CDR3 is 14 amino acids. Germline CDR1 and CDR2: SGHDT and YYEEEE. Deletions cut 3 bases from V and 3 bases from J, with 12 bases between. The DNA for the CDR3 is TGTGCCAGCAGCTCCTCTCTTACGGAAGAGACCCAGTACTTC. Its translation: CASSSSLTEETQYF.

This chain links TRBV28 with TRBJ1-1; no reliable D call. V dropped 2 bases and J dropped 5 bases, with 12 bases sitting between them. Germline V lookup: CDR1 MDHEN, CDR2 SYDVKM. The CDR3 is 14 amino acids. The DNA of the CDR3 is TGTGCCAGCAGTTTACACGTAGGGCGGACTGAAGCTTTCTTT. Translated: CASSLHVGRTEAFF.